The 3 T cell receptor beta chains below come from one sample, sequenced in a study of T cell clones after liver transplantation. Some clones are missing from TCRdb's copy, which holds only in-frame ones; the method was immunoSEQ multiplex PCR. The sample includes tens of thousands of clones, 84% of them seen just once. The material was CD4+ T cells from blood, obtained 48 months after liver transplant. All receptors come from a human patient who received a liver transplant. The T cells may partly be graft donor cells.

This clone showed up just once. The chain combines TRBV7-2 with TRBJ2-6; D is perhaps TRBD1 (5 bases). Germline loops: CDR1 SGHTA, CDR2 FQGNSA. The V end was cut by 5 bases, the J end by 2 bases, with 13 bases between. The CDR3 is 16 residues long. This CDR3 reads CASSPRTQAGANVLTF. The CDR3, as DNA: TGTGCCAGCAGCCCGCGAACACAGGCTGGGGCCAACGTCCTGACTTTC. Complete variable domain (other parts from reference TRBV7-2 and TRBJ2-6): GAGVSQSPSNKVTEKGKDVELRCDPISGHTALYWYRQSLGQGLEFLIYFQGNSAPDKSGLPSDRFSAERTGGSVSTLTIQRTQQEDSAVYLCASSPRTQAGANVLTFGAGSRLTVL.

The chain is built from TRBV10-3 and TRBJ2-1, with D perhaps given as TRBD1 or TRBD2 (5 bases each). Per germline, CDR1 ENHRY and CDR2 SYGVKD. The CDR3 runs 14 residues. V lost 3 bases and J lost 4, with 10 bases in between. The CDR3 here is CAISERDQYNEQFF. For the CDR3, the DNA is TGTGCCATCAGTGAACGGGACCAATACAATGAGCAGTTCTTC.

The CDR3: CASSSRTSGGQYF. CDR3 coding DNA: TGTGCCAGCAGCTCCCGGACTAGCGGGGGGCAGTACTTC. The chain employs TRBV13 and TRBJ2-5, with TRBD2 identical over 14 bases. Unmatched junction bases numbered 3, after V lost 4 bases and J lost 11 bases. The CDR3 is 13 residues long. The germline V gene encodes CDR1 PRHDT and CDR2 FYEKMQ (reference sequence).